A few counts support the clone carrying this TCR beta chain. What it binds is unknown. Per germline, CDR1 SQVTM and CDR2 ANQGSEA. The V gene lost 3 bases and the J gene lost 2 bases, with 10 bases spanning the gap. The CDR3 is made up of 13 amino acids. This specimen belongs to a study of T cells after yellow fever vaccination. On the study more broadly: The fractions with low cell numbers were processed using SMART-Seq v4 Ultra Low Input.

Notes on the study in general: Reappearing after the booster were most of the clones from primary vaccination (around 96% CD4, about 87% CD8). Researchers noted that a small share of clonotypes showed up in both CD4 and CD8 compartments.

As TCR cDNA was made by 5'RACE template switching, a universal primer site and UMIs were added. TCRdb reprocessed the 5' RACE reads via MiXCR and lists one record per CDR3 protein. The sample holds 200,000 to 300,000 distinct CDR3 sequences; less than 9% are singletons and the top ten take approximately 0.87%. The receptor comes from a man aged 25-40 years who received the YFV17D yellow fever vaccine. The sequencing here drew on CD4+ T cells sorted from PBMCs, taken 15 days after the yellow fever booster vaccination. The chain has TRBV29-1 and TRBJ1-1; tentatively, D is TRBD1 (5 bases). As DNA, the CDR3 is TGCAGCGTTGACTCGGGGGGAAACACTGAAGCTTTCTTT. Encoded protein: CSVDSGGNTEAFF.